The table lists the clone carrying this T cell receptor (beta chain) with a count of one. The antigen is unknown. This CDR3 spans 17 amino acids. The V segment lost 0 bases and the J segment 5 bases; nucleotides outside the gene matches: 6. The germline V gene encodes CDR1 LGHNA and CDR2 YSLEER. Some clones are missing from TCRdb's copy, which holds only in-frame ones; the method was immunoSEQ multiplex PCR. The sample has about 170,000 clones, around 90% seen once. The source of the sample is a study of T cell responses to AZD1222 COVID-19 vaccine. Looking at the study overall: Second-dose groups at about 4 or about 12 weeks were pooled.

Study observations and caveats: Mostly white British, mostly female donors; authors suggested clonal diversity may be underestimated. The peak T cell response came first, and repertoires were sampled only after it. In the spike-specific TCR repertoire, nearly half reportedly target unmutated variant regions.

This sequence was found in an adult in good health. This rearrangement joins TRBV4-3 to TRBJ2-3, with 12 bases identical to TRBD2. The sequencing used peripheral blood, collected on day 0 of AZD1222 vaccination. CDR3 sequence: CASSQDSSGGVKDTQYF. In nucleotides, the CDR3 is TGCGCCAGCAGCCAAGATTCTAGCGGGGGGGTTAAAGATACGCAGTATTTT.